This T cell receptor (beta chain) was captured in a study of T cell responses to AZD1222 COVID-19 vaccine. Study background: Some second doses came at about 4 weeks and others at about 12 weeks; these were pooled.

Regarding the study as a whole: Spike-specific TCR breadth and depth both grew after two AZD1222 doses. Only five or six AZD1222 recipients were seropositive at baseline. A reported finding is that nearly half of spike-specific TCRs target unmutated variant regions.

Repertoires were generated with immunoSEQ multiplex PCR, while TCRdb's copy carries only in-frame clones and drops some. This table holds 100,000 to 110,000 clones, about 88% found once. Points on this clone: As yet, its antigen is unknown.

Trimming removed 7 bases from V and 2 bases from J, with 6 bases in between. The CDR3 is made up of 12 amino acids. Germline V gene sequence: CDR1 WSHSY, CDR2 SAAADI. This TCR derives from an adult in good health. The chain combines TRBV10-2 with TRBJ1-3; tentative D call: TRBD1 (5 bases). The source material was peripheral blood, sampled on day 0 of AZD1222 vaccination. CDR3 region: CASTRAGNTIYF. In DNA, the CDR3 is TGCGCCAGCACCAGGGCTGGAAACACCATATATTTT.